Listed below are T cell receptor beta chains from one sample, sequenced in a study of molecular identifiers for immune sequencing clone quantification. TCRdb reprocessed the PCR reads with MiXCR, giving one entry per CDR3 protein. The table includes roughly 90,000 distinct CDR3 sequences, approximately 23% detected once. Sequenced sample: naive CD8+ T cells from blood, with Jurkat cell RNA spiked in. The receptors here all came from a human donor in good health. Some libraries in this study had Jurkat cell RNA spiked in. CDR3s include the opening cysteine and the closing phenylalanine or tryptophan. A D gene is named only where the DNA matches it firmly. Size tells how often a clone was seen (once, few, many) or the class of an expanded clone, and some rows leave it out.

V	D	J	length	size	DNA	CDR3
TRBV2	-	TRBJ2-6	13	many	TGTGCCAGCAGTGGTTTAGGGGCCAACGTCCTGACTTTC	CASSGLGANVLTF
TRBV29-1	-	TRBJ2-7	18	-	TGCAGCGTTGGAGTTCCAGGCAATCCGTTGGGAGGCTCCTACGAGCAGTACTTC	CSVGVPGNPLGGSYEQYF
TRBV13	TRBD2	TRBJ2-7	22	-	TGTGCCAGCAGCCTAAGTTCGACCCGGGGGACTAGCGGGATCTTCGGACGCTACGAGCAGTACTTC	CASSLSSTRGTSGIFGRYEQYF
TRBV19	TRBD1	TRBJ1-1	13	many	TGTGCCACTCGAGGGGGCCCTAACACTGAAGCTTTCTTT	CATRGGPNTEAFF
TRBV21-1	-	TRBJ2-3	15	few	TGTGCCAGCAGCACCTTAGCGGGAGCTGCAGATACGCAGTATTTT	CASSTLAGAADTQYF
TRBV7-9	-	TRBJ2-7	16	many	TGTGCCAGCAGCTTATCCCCAGACAACTGGGATGACGAGCAGTACTTC	CASSLSPDNWDDEQYF
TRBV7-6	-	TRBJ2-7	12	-	TGTGCCAGCAGCCTTTGGGACGACGAGCAGTACTTC	CASSLWDDEQYF
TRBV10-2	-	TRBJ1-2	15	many	TGCGCCAGCAGTGAGTCCACGGCCGTAAACTATGGCTACACCTTC	CASSESTAVNYGYTF
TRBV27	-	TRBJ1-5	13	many	TGTGCCAGCAGTCCAAGGACCGGGCAGCCCCAGCATTTT	CASSPRTGQPQHF
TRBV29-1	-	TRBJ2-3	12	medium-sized	TGCAGCGCTGGAGGGGTTGAAGATACGCAGTATTTT	CSAGGVEDTQYF
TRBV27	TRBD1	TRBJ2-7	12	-	TGTGCCAGCAAGACAGGGTGGGGCGAGCTGTACTTC	CASKTGWGELYF
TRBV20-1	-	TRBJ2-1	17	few	TGCAGTGCTAGAGATCTTTTTCGGGCTAGCCCGCCTGAAGAGCAGTTCTTC	CSARDLFRASPPEEQFF
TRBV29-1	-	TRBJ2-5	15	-	TGCAGCGTTGATACCCTCTTGGGGGGACAAGAGACCCAGTACTTC	CSVDTLLGGQETQYF
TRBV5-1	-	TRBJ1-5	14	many	TGCGCCAGCAGCTTGGGAATGGGCAATCAGCCCCAGCATTTT	CASSLGMGNQPQHF
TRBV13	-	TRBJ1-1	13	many	TGTGCCAGCAGCCCAGGACAGAACACTGAAGCTTTCTTT	CASSPGQNTEAFF
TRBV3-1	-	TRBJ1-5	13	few	TGTGCCAGCAGCCAGGTAATGGGTCAGCCCCAGCATTTT	CASSQVMGQPQHF
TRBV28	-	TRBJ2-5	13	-	TGTGCCAGCATTGACGGGGGGCTGGAGCCCCCGTACTTC	CASIDGGLEPPYF
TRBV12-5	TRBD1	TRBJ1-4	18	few	TGTGCTAGTGGGCTACCGGGACAGGGAATTGCAACTAATGAAAAACTGTTTTTT	CASGLPGQGIATNEKLFF
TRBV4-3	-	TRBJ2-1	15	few	TGCGCCAGCAGCCGGACAATTGGGAATTCCAATGAGCAGTTCTTC	CASSRTIGNSNEQFF
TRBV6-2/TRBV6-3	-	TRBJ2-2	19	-	TGTGCCAGCAGTTTGGGGATTTTGGGGGGGCCAGCGAACACCGGGGAGCTGTTTTTT	CASSLGILGGPANTGELFF
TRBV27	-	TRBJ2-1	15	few	TGTGCCAGCAGTTTATCGGCGGTTCTCTACAATGAGCAGTTCTTC	CASSLSAVLYNEQFF
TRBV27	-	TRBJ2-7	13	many	TGTGCCAGCAGGCCAGGGGGGTCCTACGAGCAGTACTTC	CASRPGGSYEQYF
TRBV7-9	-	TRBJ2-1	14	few	TGTGCCAGCAGCGCCGCAGGGACGTACAATGAGCAGTTCTTC	CASSAAGTYNEQFF
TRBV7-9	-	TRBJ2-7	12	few	TGTGCCAGCAGCTTAGGGGCTAGGGAGCAGTACTTC	CASSLGAREQYF